The 25 T cell receptor beta chains in this list originate from one sample, sequenced in a study of cytomegalovirus exposure and HLA in healthy donors. The study ran its PCR with 60 Vbeta and 13 Jbeta primers. Using immunoSEQ multiplex PCR, the repertoire was profiled, and TCRdb retains in-frame clones only, with some absent. The sample gives 130,000 or so clones, roughly 79% of which show up once; about 1.5% is in the top ten. Sequenced input: PBMCs. These receptors came from a woman under 30 in good health and CMV-seronegative.

The CDR3 loop is CASSYDRNSGNTIYF. The CDR3 DNA sequence: TGTGCCAGCAGTTACGACAGAAACTCTGGAAACACCATATATTTT. The gene calls are TRBV6-5 and TRBJ1-3; D might be TRBD1 (5 bases). The ends were cut back, 2 bases at V and 0 bases at J, with 8 bases in the middle. The CDR3 is 15 residues long. Germline V lookup: CDR1 MNHEY, CDR2 SVGAGI.

CDR3 DNA sequence: TGCGCCAGCAGCCTGGTAGACGGGAAGAACACTGAAGCTTTCTTT. This codes for CASSLVDGKNTEAFF. This rearrangement joins TRBV4-1 to TRBJ1-1; D is uncertain. CDR3 length equals 15 residues. The V and J ends lost 4 bases and 1 base respectively, with 13 bases between them. Germline CDR1 and CDR2: MGHRA and YSYEKL.

The rearrangement uses TRBV5-1 and TRBJ2-5; D is possibly TRBD1 (6 bases). Germline V gives CDR1 SGHRS, CDR2 YFSETQ. V was cut by 1 base and J by 2 bases, with 21 bases left in between. The CDR3 is made up of 18 amino acids. The CDR3 here is CASSLNAPSRGSQETQYF. CDR3 sequence (DNA): TGCGCCAGCAGCTTGAACGCCCCATCCAGGGGATCTCAAGAGACCCAGTACTTC. The whole variable domain, remainder taken from reference TRBV5-1 and TRBJ2-5, is KAGVTQTPRYLIKTRGQQVTLSCSPISGHRSVSWYQQTPGQGLQFLFEYFSETQRNKGNFPGRFSGRQFSNSRSEMNVSTLELGDSALYLCASSLNAPSRGSQETQYFGPGTRLLVL.

This sequence joins TRBV7-2 and TRBJ2-5; TRBD2 agrees at 7 bases. CDR1 and CDR2 (germline): SGHTA, FQGNSA. This CDR3 comprises 15 residues. The ends lost 5 bases at V and 5 bases at J; junction bases unmatched: 11. The CDR3 DNA follows: TGTGCCAGCAGCCAAGCGACGATGCGGGGGGAGACCCAGTACTTC. Amino acids: CASSQATMRGETQYF.

This clone was seen a handful of times. DNA for the CDR3: TGCGCCAGCAGCGCCACATACTTGACTAGTCCCGGAGAGACCCAGTACTTC. Its protein product is CASSATYLTSPGETQYF. The V call is TRBV5-1, the J call TRBJ2-5; a possible D gene is TRBD2 (6 bases). Germline V gives CDR1 SGHRS, CDR2 YFSETQ. CDR3 size: 17 residues. V was pared by 4 bases and J by 4 bases, with 23 bases between.

This chain connects TRBV19 to TRBJ2-5; 8 nucleotides line up with TRBD2. Germline V gives CDR1 LNHDA, CDR2 SQIVND (reference sequence). V lost 0 bases, J lost 5 bases, and 8 bases stayed unmatched. This CDR3 spans 16 amino acids. CDR3 in DNA: TGTGCCAGTAGTATAGATCCGGGGGGGGGCCGGGAGACCCAGTACTTC. Translation: CASSIDPGGGRETQYF.

CDR3 nucleotide sequence: TGTGCCAGCAGCCCGATAGGAGGTGAGCAGTTCTTC. Translated: CASSPIGGEQFF. This rearrangement joins TRBV6-5 to TRBJ2-1; D is possibly TRBD2 (5 bases). V lost 6 bases, J lost 9 bases, and 12 bases lay in between. Per the germline V gene, CDR1 is MNHEY and CDR2 is SVGAGI. The CDR3 loop spans 12 amino acids.

The CDR3 loop is CASSTSATPYNEQFF. CDR3 sequence (DNA): TGTGCCAGCAGTACTAGCGCTACCCCCTACAATGAGCAGTTCTTC. The chain links TRBV27 to TRBJ2-1; 7 bases map to TRBD2. The CDR3 loop spans 15 amino acids. The germline V gene encodes CDR1 MNHEY and CDR2 SMNVEV (reference sequence). The V gene end was trimmed by 5 bases and the J gene end by 2 bases; junction bases not matched to a gene: 6.

This chain uses TRBV5-1 with TRBJ2-1, with TRBD2 as a possible D gene (6 bases). The V end was cut by 3 bases, the J end by 9 bases, with 13 bases between. This CDR3 spans 13 amino acids. Germline CDR1 reads SGHRS; CDR2 reads YFSETQ. The CDR3 here is CASSSPGAGEQFF. CDR3 DNA: TGCGCCAGCAGCTCCCCGGGAGCGGGTGAGCAGTTCTTC.

The chain links TRBV27 to TRBJ2-7, with TRBD2 matching over 8 bases. CDR3 length: 14 amino acids. Germline V gives CDR1 MNHEY, CDR2 SMNVEV (reference sequence). The J segment lost 5 bases and the V segment lost 8 bases, leaving 11 bases of the junction unmatched. The CDR3 loop is CASRWSGREDEQYF. The CDR3, as DNA: TGTGCCAGCCGGTGGAGCGGGAGAGAGGACGAGCAGTACTTC.

The rearrangement joins TRBV9 to TRBJ1-3; D remains unclear. CDR3 length: 16 amino acids. The germline gives CDR1 SGDLS, CDR2 YYNGEE. The germline V and J ends were trimmed by 4 bases and 2 bases, with 16 bases remaining between them. CDR3 in DNA: TGTGCCAGCAGCTCGGACGGCGGGGAACCTGGAAACACCATATATTTT. Translating it yields CASSSDGGEPGNTIYF.

The rearrangement joins TRBV5-6 to TRBJ1-4; 7 bases agree with TRBD1. There are 16 residues in the CDR3. Germline CDR1 is SGHDT and CDR2 is YYEEEE. Trimming cost V 5 bases and J 6 bases; bases outside gene matches: 13. Here the CDR3 DNA reads TGTGCCAGCAGTTTTCGAACAGGGGCAGTATATGAAAAACTGTTTTTT. This sequence encodes CASSFRTGAVYEKLFF.

This clone was detected only once. This chain connects TRBV4-1 to TRBJ1-2; D might be TRBD1 (5 bases). The germline gives CDR1 MGHRA, CDR2 YSYEKL. The CDR3 extends over 13 amino acids. Between the trimmed V and J ends, which lost 4 bases and 1 base, there was a span of 7 bases. CDR3 in DNA: TGCGCCAGCAGCCCCAGGGATAACTATGGCTACACCTTC. It specifies CASSPRDNYGYTF.

The chain employs TRBV10-3 and TRBJ1-1; 7 bases map to TRBD1. There are 12 residues in the CDR3. Germline V gives CDR1 ENHRY, CDR2 SYGVKD. Losses at the gene ends were 10 bases for V and 1 base for J; bases not matched to a gene: 3. Here the CDR3 reads CATRTGNTEAFF. The CDR3 bases are TGTGCCACCCGGACAGGGAACACTGAAGCTTTCTTT.

This chain uses TRBV4-2 with TRBJ2-7; weak D call: TRBD1 (6 bases). Germline CDR1 LGHNA, CDR2 YNFKEQ. The CDR3 runs to 14 residues. Trimming left V 1 base short and J 0 bases short, with 7 bases between. The CDR3 nucleotides read TGTGCCAGCAGCCAAGCAGGGGACTCCTACGAGCAGTACTTC. As protein: CASSQAGDSYEQYF.

This clone has more than one count but fewer than ten. The chain joins TRBV5-1 to TRBJ2-5, with TRBD2 matching over 9 bases. The J call is uncertain, as TRBJ2-7 better fits the DNA end. The CDR3 covers 14 residues. Germline V gene data show CDR1 as SGHRS and CDR2 as YFSETQ. This CDR3 reads CASSATSGTYEQYF. The CDR3 nucleotides read TGCGCCAGCAGCGCGACTAGCGGAACCTACGAGCAGTACTTC.

This CDR3 reads CASSLNVGDTIYF. The CDR3 nucleotides read TGTGCCAGCAGTTTAAACGTGGGAGACACCATATATTTT. The chain employs TRBV27 and TRBJ1-3; D is uncertain. Germline V gene lookup returns CDR1 MNHEY and CDR2 SMNVEV (reference sequence). The CDR3 spans 13 residues. The V end was cut by 2 bases, the J end by 8 bases, with 10 bases between.

The chain couples TRBV5-1 to TRBJ2-1; D is possibly TRBD1 (6 bases). The V gene lost 0 bases and the J gene lost 10 bases, with 11 bases spanning the gap. The CDR3 consists of 13 residues. Germline lookup yields CDR1 SGHRS and CDR2 YFSETQ. In nucleotides, the CDR3 is TGCGCCAGCAGCTTGGGGGGACACCAAGAGCAGTTCTTC. Translated: CASSLGGHQEQFF.

This clone was seen a few times. The V and J genes are TRBV6-1 and TRBJ2-7, with TRBD2 matching 10 bases. In germline, CDR1 is MNHNS, CDR2 SASEGT. The V segment lost 6 bases and the J segment 5 bases; nucleotides outside the gene matches: 1. CDR3 length: 12 residues. CDR3 residues: CASSGLADEQYF. The DNA of the CDR3 is TGTGCCAGCAGCGGACTAGCGGACGAGCAGTACTTC.

The chain is built from TRBV4-1 and TRBJ1-5, with D possibly being TRBD1 (6 bases). The CDR3 totals 14 residues. V was trimmed by 0 bases and J by 7 bases, leaving 10 bases between them. Per the germline V gene, CDR1 is MGHRA and CDR2 is YSYEKL. The CDR3 reads CASSQDYRDQPQHF. The CDR3 DNA sequence: TGCGCCAGCAGCCAAGACTACAGGGACCAGCCCCAGCATTTT.

The J gene is TRBJ1-4, the V gene TRBV6-5; D may be TRBD1 (6 bases). V was pared by 0 bases and J by 2 bases, with 7 bases between. CDR3 length equals 15 residues. Looked up from germline, CDR1 is MNHEY and CDR2 is SVGAGI. The CDR3 protein is CASSYSGATNEKLFF. In DNA form, the CDR3 reads TGTGCCAGCAGTTACTCGGGGGCGACTAATGAAAAACTGTTTTTT.

Note on this clone: Other DNA variants within this sample encode the same CDR3. The chain is built from TRBV5-1 and TRBJ2-7; 7 nucleotides line up with TRBD2. CDR1 and CDR2 (germline): SGHRS, YFSETQ. The CDR3 is 14 amino acids. V trimming: 0 bases; J trimming: 3 bases; junction bases outside the gene matches: 3. The chain's CDR3 is CASSLETSSYEQYF. In DNA form, the CDR3 reads TGCGCCAGCAGCTTGGAGACTAGCAGCTACGAGCAGTACTTC.

The V call is TRBV30, the J call TRBJ2-1; D is uncertain. The V end lost 1 base, the J end lost 6 bases, and 4 bases lay between the germline ends. The CDR3 sequence is 11 residues long. CDR1 and CDR2 from the germline V gene are GTSNPN and SVGIG (reference sequence). This CDR3 reads CAWSDSNEQFF. CDR3 in DNA: TGTGCCTGGAGTGATAGCAATGAGCAGTTCTTC.

J is TRBJ2-1 and V is TRBV6-1, with D unclear. Germline V lookup: CDR1 MNHNS, CDR2 SASEGT. The CDR3 is made up of 14 amino acids. V was clipped by 8 bases and J by 0 bases, with 11 bases between them. Here the CDR3 reads CASSIASSYNEQFF. CDR3 DNA sequence: TGTGCCAGCTCCATAGCCAGCTCCTACAATGAGCAGTTCTTC.

This rearrangement joins TRBV7-9 to TRBJ1-2, with 9 positions matching TRBD1. Germline V gene data show CDR1 as SEHNR and CDR2 as FQNEAQ (reference sequence). Unmatched junction bases numbered 2, after V lost 4 bases and J lost 2 bases. The CDR3 has 14 residues. The CDR3 bases are TGTGCCAGCAGCTGGGACAGGGCGAACTATGGCTACACCTTC. Protein: CASSWDRANYGYTF.